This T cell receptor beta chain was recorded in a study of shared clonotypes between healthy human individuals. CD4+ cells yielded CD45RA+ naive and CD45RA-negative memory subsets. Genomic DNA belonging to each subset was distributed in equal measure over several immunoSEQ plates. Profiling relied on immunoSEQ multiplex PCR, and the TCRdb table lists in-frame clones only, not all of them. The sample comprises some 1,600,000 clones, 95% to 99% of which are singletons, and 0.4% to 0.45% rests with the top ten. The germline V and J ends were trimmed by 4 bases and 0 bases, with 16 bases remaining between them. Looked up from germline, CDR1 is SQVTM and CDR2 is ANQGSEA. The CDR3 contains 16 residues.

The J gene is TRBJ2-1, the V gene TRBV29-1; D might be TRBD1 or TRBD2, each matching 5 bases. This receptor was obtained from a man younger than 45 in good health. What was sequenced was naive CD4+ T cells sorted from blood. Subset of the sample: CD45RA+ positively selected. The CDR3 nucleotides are TGCAGCGTTGGGGGGTGGAACTATGGCTCCTACAATGAGCAGTTCTTC. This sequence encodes CSVGGWNYGSYNEQFF.